In its sample, the clone carrying this TCR beta chain was seen a few times. Its specificity is unknown. Arm-PCR of CDR3 regions and iRepertoire HTBI primers were used to build TCR beta libraries. One entry per CDR3 protein, called by TCRdb with MiXCR from the multiplex PCR reads. The data contain about 310,000 distinct CDR3 sequences, roughly a fifth of them singletons. The entry originates in a study of regulatory T cells in long-lasting Graves disease. Study as a whole: Patients with persistent Graves' disease had over 5 years of antithyroid drugs and persistent TSH receptor antibodies. General observations from the study: Accuracy might have suffered from few samples.

The time point here: persistent/refractory GD, antithyroid drugs over 5 years with positive TRAb. RNA isolated from PBMCs was used to make the TCR library. An endocrinology department in Xi'an, China, recruited the patients. This receptor was taken from a female donor with Graves disease. The input for sequencing was peripheral blood mononuclear cells (PBMCs), taken when the disease was refractory, from a patient treated with antithyroid drugs.

The DNA of the CDR3 is TGTGCCAGCAGCTTAGCGGCGGACAGCTATGGCTACACCTTC. Its translation: CASSLAADSYGYTF. The chain couples TRBV7-9 to TRBJ1-2; D perhaps matches TRBD1 (6 bases). There are 14 residues in the CDR3. Between the trimmed V and J ends, which lost 0 bases and 4 bases, there was a span of 9 bases. CDR1 is SEHNR, CDR2 FQNEAQ, per germline (reference sequence).